This T cell receptor (beta chain) emerged from a study of blood T cell repertoires in COVID-19. Study-level background: Acute and convalescent COVID-19 specimens originated in the United States, Italy and Spain. PBMCs, B-cell-depleted T cells, or T cells provided the cDNA or gDNA that made up the material.

Seattle patients were enrolled while actively infected and followed longitudinally. Method: immunoSEQ multiplex PCR; TCRdb's copy keeps in-frame clones and lacks some. This sample carries almost 350,000 clones, approximately 89% of them seen once, and the ten largest clones take less than 5%. Germline V gives CDR1 KGHDR, CDR2 SFDVKD. V was trimmed by 4 bases and J by 3 bases, leaving 24 bases between them. The CDR3 is made up of 20 amino acids. The sample was peripheral blood. The chain joins TRBV24-1 to TRBJ1-6; D uncertain. The source is an older woman with COVID-19, enrolled during active disease. The CDR3 is CATSEFLGNPITYYNSPLHF. For the CDR3, the DNA is TGTGCCACCAGTGAATTTCTCGGGAACCCGATTACCTACTATAATTCACCCCTCCACTTT.